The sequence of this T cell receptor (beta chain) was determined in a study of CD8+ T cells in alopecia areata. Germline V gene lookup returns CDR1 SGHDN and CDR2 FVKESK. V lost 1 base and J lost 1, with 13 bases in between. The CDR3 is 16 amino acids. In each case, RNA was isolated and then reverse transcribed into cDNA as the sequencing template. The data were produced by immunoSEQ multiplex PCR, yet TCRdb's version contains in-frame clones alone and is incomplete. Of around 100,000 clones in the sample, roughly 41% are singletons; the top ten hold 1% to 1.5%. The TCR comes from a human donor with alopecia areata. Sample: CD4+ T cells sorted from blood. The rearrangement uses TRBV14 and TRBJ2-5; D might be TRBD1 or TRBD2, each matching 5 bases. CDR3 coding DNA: TGTGCCAGCAGCCAAGTGAGGGGCGCTTCCCAAGAGACCCAGTACTTC. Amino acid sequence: CASSQVRGASQETQYF.